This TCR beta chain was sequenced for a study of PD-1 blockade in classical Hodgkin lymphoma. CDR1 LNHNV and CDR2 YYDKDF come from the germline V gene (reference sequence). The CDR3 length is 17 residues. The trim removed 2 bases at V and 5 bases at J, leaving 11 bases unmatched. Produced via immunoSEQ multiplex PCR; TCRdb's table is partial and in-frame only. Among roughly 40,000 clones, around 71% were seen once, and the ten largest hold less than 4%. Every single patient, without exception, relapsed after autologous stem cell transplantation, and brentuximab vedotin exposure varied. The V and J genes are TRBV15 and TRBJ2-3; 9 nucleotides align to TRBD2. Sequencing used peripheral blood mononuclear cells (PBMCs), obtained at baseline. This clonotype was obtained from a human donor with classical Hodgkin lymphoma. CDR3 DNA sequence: TGTGCCACCAGCAGAAATCAAATAGCGGGAGTGGTAGATACGCAGTATTTT. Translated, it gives CATSRNQIAGVVDTQYF.